These 19 T cell receptor beta chains were all obtained from the same sample, sequenced in a study of Ad26.COV2.S vaccination and SARS-CoV-2 variants. Clones were sequenced by immunoSEQ multiplex PCR, and TCRdb holds only the in-frame ones, with some missing. This sample yields some 420,000 clones, of which around 89% are seen a single time; 3.5% to 4% belongs to the top ten. Noted treatment: some 20 received Ad26.COV2.S at low or high dose, single or two shots; several received placebo; per-sample allocation not given. Vaccine and placebo recipients were sampled on day 63 after the first injection. Sequenced material: peripheral blood, taken in a trial of Ad26.COV2.S vaccine versus placebo. The receptor set was obtained from a person between 18 and 65 years old who received the Ad26.COV2.S COVID-19 vaccine or a placebo.

The chain carries TRBV5-6 and TRBJ2-7; D not resolved. The CDR3 contains 15 residues. Germline values: CDR1 SGHDT, CDR2 YYEEEE. V lost 0 bases to trimming and J lost 1 base, with 11 bases between them. CDR3 sequence (DNA): TGTGCCAGCAGCTTGGGCCTAGGGCTGTCCTACGAGCAGTACTTC. Its protein is CASSLGLGLSYEQYF. The full variable domain, completed using reference TRBV5-6 and TRBJ2-7, is DAGVTQSPTHLIKTRGQQVTLRCSPKSGHDTVSWYQQALGQGPQFIFQYYEEEERQRGNFPDRFSGHQFPNYSSELNVNALLLGDSALYLCASSLGLGLSYEQYFGPGTRLTVT.

This clone has a handful of counts. This chain uses TRBV7-9 with TRBJ1-3; TRBD1 agrees at 9 bases. The V and J ends lost 5 bases and 0 bases, in that order; junction bases with no gene match: 8. Germline assignment: CDR1 SEHNR and CDR2 FQNEAQ (reference sequence). There are 17 residues in the CDR3. CDR3 DNA: TGTGCCAGCAGCCCGGACGGGACAGGGCGCTCTGGAAACACCATATATTTT. This encodes CASSPDGTGRSGNTIYF.

The chain has TRBV11-2 and TRBJ2-7, with a tentative D call TRBD2 (7 bases). The germline V gene has CDR1 SGHAT and CDR2 FQNNGV. The CDR3 extends over 13 amino acids. V dropped 3 bases and J dropped 5 bases, with 11 bases sitting between them. CDR3 bases: TGTGCCAGCAGCTTTAGGGGGGGGGACGAGCAGTACTTC. Protein: CASSFRGGDEQYF. Drawing the rest from reference TRBV11-2 and TRBJ2-7, the complete variable domain is EAGVAQSPRYKIIEKRQSVAFWCNPISGHATLYWYQQILGQGPKLLIQFQNNGVVDDSQLPKDRFSAERLKGVDSTLKIQPAKLEDSAVYLCASSFRGGDEQYFGPGTRLTVT.

This chain connects TRBV5-1 to TRBJ2-2; 9 bases are shared with TRBD1. CDR3 length: 18 residues. J lost 6 bases, V lost 2 bases, and 14 bases had no gene match. Germline V gene data show CDR1 as SGHRS and CDR2 as YFSETQ. The chain's CDR3 is CASSLDPQGALTAGELFF. In nucleotides, the CDR3 is TGCGCCAGCAGCTTAGATCCACAGGGGGCCCTGACCGCCGGGGAGCTGTTTTTT.

J is TRBJ2-5 and V is TRBV6-5, with 8 bases identical to TRBD2. V lost 6 bases to trimming and J lost 1 base; unmatched junction nucleotides: 1. In germline, CDR1 is MNHEY, CDR2 SVGAGI. This CDR3 is built from 13 residues. CDR3 DNA sequence: TGTGCCAGCAGACTAGCGGCCCAAGAGACCCAGTACTTC. Residues: CASRLAAQETQYF.

The chain carries TRBV5-1 and TRBJ1-3; D gene ambiguous. CDR1 and CDR2 from the germline V gene are SGHRS and YFSETQ. The CDR3 is 13 amino acids. V dropped 4 bases and J dropped 4 bases, with 9 bases sitting between them. The CDR3 DNA reads as TGCGCCAGCAGCGCCATTGGGGGAAACACCATATATTTT. Residues: CASSAIGGNTIYF.

The rearrangement links TRBV28 to TRBJ1-5, with D possibly TRBD1 on 6 matching bases. V was clipped by 7 bases and J by 4 bases, with 17 bases between them. Germline V CDR1 and CDR2: MDHEN, SYDVKM. This CDR3 region has 15 residues. The CDR3 DNA follows: TGTGCCAGCACCGCTTTGGGGGGCAGAAATCAGCCCCAGCATTTT. Translation: CASTALGGRNQPQHF.

This chain connects TRBV5-4 to TRBJ2-7; the D is unclear. Trimming cost V 2 bases and J 2 bases, with 8 bases left between them. CDR1 and CDR2 from the germline V gene are SGHNT and YYREEE (reference sequence). The CDR3 spans 13 residues. CDR3 in DNA: TGTGCCAGCAGCTTTCACACCACCTACGAGCAGTACTTC. Translation: CASSFHTTYEQYF.

The chain carries TRBV6-6 and TRBJ1-5; maybe TRBD1 (5 bases). Germline assignment: CDR1 MNHNY and CDR2 SVGAGI (reference sequence). V lost 3 bases, J lost 7 bases, and 10 bases lay in between. This CDR3 has 13 residues. CDR3 residues: CASSYGAYQPQHF. As DNA, the CDR3 is TGTGCCAGCAGTTATGGGGCGTACCAGCCCCAGCATTTT.

The chain uses TRBV5-8 and TRBJ2-7; TRBD1 matches at 7 bases. CDR3 size: 13 residues. V shed 4 bases, J shed 4 bases, and the junction held 5 bases outside the gene matches. CDR1 is SGHTS, CDR2 YDEGEE, per germline. In DNA form, the CDR3 reads TGTGCCAGCAGCCCGAGGGACAGTTACGAGCAGTACTTC. Its protein product is CASSPRDSYEQYF. Full variable domain (remainder filled in from reference TRBV5-8 and TRBJ2-7): EAGVTQSPTHLIKTRGQQATLRCSPISGHTSVYWYQQALGLGLQFLLWYDEGEERNRGNFPPRFSGRQFPNYSSELNVNALELEDSALYLCASSPRDSYEQYFGPGTRLTVT.

The table lists this clone with a few counts. The CDR3 DNA reads TGTGCCAGCAGTCCGGGACAGAGGAATGAAAAACTGTTTTTT. Translation gives CASSPGQRNEKLFF. V gene TRBV6-6 combines with J gene TRBJ1-4, with TRBD1 matching 7 bases. Germline lookup yields CDR1 MNHNY and CDR2 SVGAGI (reference sequence). V gave up 5 bases and J gave up 5 bases; unmatched junction bases: 5. The CDR3 consists of 14 residues.

The rearrangement links TRBV7-2 to TRBJ2-5, with TRBD1 matching over 7 bases. The CDR3 sequence is 15 residues long. CDR1 and CDR2 from the germline V gene are SGHTA and FQGNSA. V was pared by 4 bases and J by 2 bases, with 7 bases of the junction left unmatched. The CDR3 nucleotides read TGTGCCAGCAGCTGGCAAGGGGGCCATCAAGAGACCCAGTACTTC. Translating gives CASSWQGGHQETQYF.

This rearrangement joins TRBV7-2 to TRBJ1-5; D is possibly TRBD1 (5 bases). The CDR3 is made up of 15 amino acids. V was shortened by 5 bases and J by 2 bases, with 13 bases between the two germline ends. Germline V CDR1 and CDR2: SGHTA, FQGNSA. CDR3 in DNA: TGTGCCAGCAGCCTATACAGGACCCGCAATCAGCCCCAGCATTTT. Translating gives CASSLYRTRNQPQHF.

V gene TRBV18 combines with J gene TRBJ2-5, with D perhaps TRBD1 (5 bases). The V gene's germline CDR1 is KGHSH and CDR2 LQKENI. Trimming shortened V by 2 bases and J by 4 bases, and 8 bases separated the two germline ends. The CDR3 runs 13 residues. The DNA of the CDR3 is TGTGCCAGCTCACCAGGGCAGGGAGAGACCCAGTACTTC. Protein product: CASSPGQGETQYF.

The count of this clone is one. The V and J genes are TRBV5-1 and TRBJ1-1; 9 bases are a match to TRBD1. Germline CDR1 SGHRS, CDR2 YFSETQ. The ends lost 1 base at V and 8 bases at J; junction bases unmatched: 6. The CDR3 runs 14 residues. CDR3 bases: TGCGCCAGCAGCTTGACAGGGGGCGAATTGGAAGCTTTCTTT. Protein product: CASSLTGGELEAFF.

This clone turned up a few times. Within the sample, other DNA sequences also encode this same CDR3. The V and J genes are TRBV7-9 and TRBJ2-7; 8 bases match TRBD1. Trimming at V came to 8 bases and at J to 6 bases, leaving 6 bases not matched to a gene. The germline V gene has CDR1 SEHNR and CDR2 FQNEAQ (reference sequence). This CDR3 is 12 amino acids long. CDR3: CASSDRVSEQYF. For the CDR3, the DNA is TGTGCCAGCTCGGACAGGGTCAGCGAGCAGTACTTC.

V and J are TRBV9 and TRBJ1-2, with a tentative D call TRBD1 (6 bases). Germline CDR1 reads SGDLS; CDR2 reads YYNGEE. CDR3 size: 15 residues. The V gene lost 3 bases and the J gene lost 4 bases, with 16 bases spanning the gap. In DNA form, the CDR3 reads TGTGCCAGCAGCGAAGGGACAAGTAGTTTCTATGGCTACACCTTC. Translation gives CASSEGTSSFYGYTF.

The chain employs TRBV4-1 and TRBJ1-6; 10 nucleotides line up with TRBD1. V was clipped by 6 bases and J by 9 bases; unmatched bases: 11. The germline CDR1 and CDR2 sequences are MGHRA and YSYEKL. The CDR3 has 16 amino acids. The CDR3 protein is CASSRTPGQGFSPLHF. Written as DNA, the CDR3 is TGCGCCAGCAGTCGAACCCCGGGACAGGGGTTTTCACCCCTCCACTTT.

About this clone: One end of the junction does not line up with germline, which may come from a read error. The same CDR3 can be traced to other DNA sequences in this sample. V and J are TRBV20-1 and TRBJ2-7; D gene uncertain. Germline V lookup: CDR1 DFQATT, CDR2 SNEGSKA (reference sequence). CDR3 size: 11 residues. The CDR3 sequence: CSARVGYEQYF. CDR3 bases: TGCAGTGCAAGAGTGGGGTACGAGCAGTACTTC.